These T cell receptor beta chains were read from a single sample in a study of T cell changes during pregnancy in multiple sclerosis. The table came from immunoSEQ multiplex PCR; TCRdb's copy has only in-frame clones and leaves some out. The sample records fewer than 80,000 clones, approximately 95% being singletons. The sequenced sample was CD4+ T cells from peripheral blood mononuclear cells, obtained after pregnancy. Receptors originate from a female donor with multiple sclerosis, enrolled in a pregnancy study. CDR3s include the opening cysteine and the closing phenylalanine or tryptophan. Fields, in order: D gene, clone size, J gene, V gene, CDR3 protein, CDR3 DNA. The D gene is left open where the match is weak. The size entry is marked missing in some rows and otherwise reads once, few, many or a size class.

d_call: .; clone_size: .; j_call: TRBJ2-1; v_call: TRBV5-1; cdr3_aa: CASSSGVSVDEQFF; cdr3_nt: TGCGCCAGCAGCTCCGGAGTGTCGGTGGATGAGCAGTTCTTC
d_call: TRBD2; clone_size: once; j_call: TRBJ2-2; v_call: TRBV5-1; cdr3_aa: CASSGLGTTGLAGGSGELFF; cdr3_nt: TGCGCCAGCAGCGGTCTAGGGACAACTGGACTAGCGGGAGGCTCCGGGGAGCTGTTTTTT
d_call: TRBD2; clone_size: .; j_call: TRBJ2-2; v_call: TRBV29-1; cdr3_aa: CSVKTISTWGGGNTGELFF; cdr3_nt: TGCAGCGTCAAAACCATCTCGACGTGGGGGGGAGGGAACACCGGGGAGCTGTTTTTT
d_call: TRBD2; clone_size: few; j_call: TRBJ2-1; v_call: TRBV19; cdr3_aa: CASSILQGSGRWFF; cdr3_nt: TGTGCCAGTAGTATTCTCCAGGGATCCGGGAGGTGGTTCTTC
d_call: TRBD2; clone_size: .; j_call: TRBJ2-1; v_call: TRBV19; cdr3_aa: CASSTGLAGGIVSYNEQFF; cdr3_nt: TGTGCCAGTAGTACAGGACTAGCGGGAGGGATCGTCTCCTACAATGAGCAGTTCTTC
d_call: .; clone_size: .; j_call: TRBJ2-6; v_call: TRBV28; cdr3_aa: CASSFWRAGANVLTF; cdr3_nt: TGTGCCAGCAGTTTTTGGAGGGCTGGGGCCAACGTCCTGACTTTC
d_call: TRBD2; clone_size: .; j_call: TRBJ2-1; v_call: TRBV11-3; cdr3_aa: CASSLGGAGANEQFF; cdr3_nt: TGTGCCAGCAGCTTGGGAGGAGCGGGAGCCAATGAGCAGTTCTTC
d_call: .; clone_size: .; j_call: TRBJ2-6; v_call: TRBV4-3; cdr3_aa: CASSQDSGKAGANVLTF; cdr3_nt: TGCGCCAGCAGCCAAGATTCAGGCAAAGCTGGGGCCAACGTCCTGACTTTC
d_call: .; clone_size: .; j_call: TRBJ2-3; v_call: TRBV7-9; cdr3_aa: CASSLGSSPAPDTQYF; cdr3_nt: TGTGCCAGCAGCTTAGGATCTAGCCCAGCACCAGATACGCAGTATTTT
d_call: .; clone_size: .; j_call: TRBJ2-4; v_call: TRBV6-1; cdr3_aa: CASGGTTLAKNIQYF; cdr3_nt: TGTGCCAGCGGAGGCACTACACTAGCCAAAAACATTCAGTACTTC
d_call: .; clone_size: .; j_call: TRBJ2-5; v_call: TRBV5-6; cdr3_aa: CASSYRVGETQYF; cdr3_nt: TGTGCCAGCAGCTACAGGGTAGGGGAGACCCAGTACTTC
d_call: .; clone_size: .; j_call: TRBJ2-5; v_call: TRBV2; cdr3_aa: CAIRLGVKETQYF; cdr3_nt: TGTGCCATTAGACTCGGGGTTAAAGAGACCCAGTACTTC
d_call: TRBD2; clone_size: .; j_call: TRBJ2-1; v_call: TRBV2; cdr3_aa: CASGGGLAGDGYNEQFF; cdr3_nt: TGTGCCAGCGGAGGGGGACTAGCGGGAGACGGGTACAATGAGCAGTTCTTC
d_call: .; clone_size: .; j_call: TRBJ2-7; v_call: TRBV5-1; cdr3_aa: CASSLPATEQYF; cdr3_nt: TGCGCCAGCAGCTTGCCAGCGACCGAGCAGTACTTC
d_call: TRBD2; clone_size: .; j_call: TRBJ2-2; v_call: TRBV5-4; cdr3_aa: CASSPLAGGPTGELFF; cdr3_nt: TGTGCCAGCAGCCCCCTAGCGGGAGGCCCCACCGGGGAGCTGTTTTTT
d_call: TRBD2; clone_size: .; j_call: TRBJ2-1; v_call: TRBV28; cdr3_aa: CASSPPRASGLDEQFF; cdr3_nt: TGTGCCAGCAGTCCCCCACGGGCTAGCGGACTAGATGAGCAGTTCTTC
d_call: TRBD1; clone_size: .; j_call: TRBJ2-7; v_call: TRBV6-5; cdr3_aa: CASRRTGGSYEQYF; cdr3_nt: TGTGCCAGCCGTCGGACAGGGGGGTCCTACGAGCAGTACTTC
d_call: TRBD2; clone_size: .; j_call: TRBJ2-3; v_call: TRBV9; cdr3_aa: CASSILAGATDTQYF; cdr3_nt: TGTGCCAGCAGCATCCTAGCGGGAGCCACAGATACGCAGTATTTT
d_call: .; clone_size: .; j_call: TRBJ2-7; v_call: TRBV10-3; cdr3_aa: CATSGISSEQYF; cdr3_nt: TGTGCCACCTCCGGGATCAGCTCTGAGCAGTACTTC
d_call: .; clone_size: once; j_call: TRBJ2-1; v_call: TRBV19; cdr3_aa: CASSMNGVNNEQFF; cdr3_nt: TGTGCCAGTAGTATGAACGGGGTAAACAATGAGCAGTTCTTC
d_call: .; clone_size: many; j_call: TRBJ1-5; v_call: TRBV6-6; cdr3_aa: CASSPQLTVPNQPQHF; cdr3_nt: TGTGCCAGCAGTCCCCAGTTGACAGTTCCTAATCAGCCCCAGCATTTT
d_call: .; clone_size: .; j_call: TRBJ2-5; v_call: TRBV6-5; cdr3_aa: CASSYFRGGWQETQYF; cdr3_nt: TGTGCCAGCAGTTACTTCAGGGGCGGGTGGCAAGAGACCCAGTACTTC
d_call: TRBD2; clone_size: .; j_call: TRBJ2-2; v_call: TRBV7-9; cdr3_aa: CASSLAQGLAESTGELFF; cdr3_nt: TGTGCCAGCAGCTTAGCGCAGGGACTAGCGGAAAGCACCGGGGAGCTGTTTTTT
d_call: .; clone_size: .; j_call: TRBJ1-1; v_call: TRBV7-9; cdr3_aa: CASSLVGQSKAFF; cdr3_nt: TGTGCCAGCAGCTTAGTAGGACAGTCAAAAGCTTTCTTT
d_call: .; clone_size: .; j_call: TRBJ1-2; v_call: TRBV18; cdr3_aa: CASSLGHPFNYGYTF; cdr3_nt: TGTGCCAGCTCGCTTGGACACCCATTTAACTATGGCTACACCTTC
d_call: .; clone_size: .; j_call: TRBJ2-5; v_call: TRBV2; cdr3_aa: CASTYEETQYF; cdr3_nt: TGTGCCAGCACTTATGAAGAGACCCAGTACTTC
d_call: .; clone_size: .; j_call: TRBJ1-5; v_call: TRBV18; cdr3_aa: CASSPSGGLNRNQPQHF; cdr3_nt: TGTGCCAGCTCACCGTCGGGGGGGCTCAATCGCAATCAGCCCCAGCATTTT
d_call: TRBD2; clone_size: .; j_call: TRBJ2-7; v_call: TRBV6-6; cdr3_aa: CASSSRSGTSYEQYF; cdr3_nt: TGTGCCAGCAGTTCCCGTAGCGGGACCTCCTACGAGCAGTACTTC
d_call: .; clone_size: .; j_call: TRBJ1-5; v_call: TRBV6-1; cdr3_aa: CASSDPDGASGGYSNQPQHF; cdr3_nt: TGTGCCAGCAGTGATCCCGATGGGGCGTCCGGTGGATATAGCAATCAGCCCCAGCATTTT
d_call: .; clone_size: .; j_call: TRBJ1-2; v_call: TRBV5-4; cdr3_aa: CASSFYIPAYRSDYGYTF; cdr3_nt: TGTGCCAGCAGCTTTTATATCCCGGCTTACAGATCTGACTATGGCTACACCTTC
d_call: TRBD1; clone_size: .; j_call: TRBJ2-1; v_call: TRBV6-5; cdr3_aa: CASSAQGWAFNEQFF; cdr3_nt: TGTGCCAGCAGTGCACAGGGGTGGGCCTTCAATGAGCAGTTCTTC
d_call: .; clone_size: .; j_call: TRBJ2-3; v_call: TRBV20-1; cdr3_aa: CSASFTDTQYF; cdr3_nt: TGCAGTGCTTCGTTTACAGATACGCAGTATTTT
d_call: .; clone_size: .; j_call: TRBJ1-3; v_call: TRBV14; cdr3_aa: CASSQIRLGGRSGNTIYF; cdr3_nt: TGTGCCAGCAGCCAAATCCGTCTAGGGGGACGCTCTGGAAACACCATATATTTT
d_call: TRBD2; clone_size: .; j_call: TRBJ2-3; v_call: TRBV28; cdr3_aa: CASSFPLTSGSDSGGTDTQYF; cdr3_nt: TGTGCCAGCAGTTTTCCGTTGACTAGCGGGAGCGACTCGGGGGGCACAGATACGCAGTATTTT
d_call: .; clone_size: .; j_call: TRBJ2-1; v_call: TRBV7-2; cdr3_aa: CASSLVARESSYNEQFF; cdr3_nt: TGTGCCAGCAGCTTAGTTGCCAGGGAAAGCTCCTACAATGAGCAGTTCTTC
d_call: .; clone_size: .; j_call: TRBJ2-3; v_call: TRBV7-9; cdr3_aa: CASSLPNGGASTDTQYF; cdr3_nt: TGTGCCAGCAGCCTCCCCAACGGCGGGGCTAGCACAGATACGCAGTATTTT
d_call: TRBD1; clone_size: .; j_call: TRBJ2-1; v_call: TRBV7-2; cdr3_aa: CASSAPGTGAYNEQFF; cdr3_nt: TGTGCCAGCAGCGCCCCCGGGACAGGGGCTTACAATGAGCAGTTCTTC
d_call: .; clone_size: few; j_call: TRBJ1-1; v_call: TRBV5-1; cdr3_aa: CASSLGPGDISAFF; cdr3_nt: TGCGCCAGCAGCTTGGGTCCCGGGGATATTTCAGCTTTCTTT
d_call: TRBD1; clone_size: few; j_call: TRBJ1-5; v_call: TRBV19; cdr3_aa: CASTVDRGYNQPQHF; cdr3_nt: TGTGCCAGTACCGTCGACAGGGGATACAATCAGCCCCAGCATTTT
d_call: .; clone_size: .; j_call: TRBJ2-5; v_call: TRBV6-6; cdr3_aa: CASSHRRAQETQYF; cdr3_nt: TGTGCCAGCAGTCATCGCAGGGCCCAAGAGACCCAGTACTTC
d_call: TRBD1; clone_size: .; j_call: TRBJ1-5; v_call: TRBV27; cdr3_aa: CASRTGGAKIYSNQPQHF; cdr3_nt: TGTGCCAGCAGGACAGGGGGGGCGAAGATATATAGCAATCAGCCCCAGCATTTT
d_call: TRBD2; clone_size: .; j_call: TRBJ2-1; v_call: TRBV18; cdr3_aa: CASSPNSGRAYNEQFF; cdr3_nt: TGTGCCAGCTCACCCAATAGCGGGAGGGCCTACAATGAGCAGTTCTTC
d_call: .; clone_size: .; j_call: TRBJ1-1; v_call: TRBV2; cdr3_aa: CASSEGGRPTEAFF; cdr3_nt: TGTGCCAGCAGTGAGGGGGGGCGACCCACTGAAGCTTTCTTT
d_call: .; clone_size: .; j_call: TRBJ1-4; v_call: TRBV6-5; cdr3_aa: CATGGGRHEKLFF; cdr3_nt: TGTGCCACTGGGGGAGGGCGGCATGAAAAACTGTTTTTT
d_call: .; clone_size: .; j_call: TRBJ1-4; v_call: TRBV27; cdr3_aa: CASSQASPYLIRKLFF; cdr3_nt: TGTGCCAGCAGTCAGGCCAGCCCATATCTCATCCGAAAACTGTTTTTT
d_call: TRBD2; clone_size: .; j_call: TRBJ2-1; v_call: TRBV9; cdr3_aa: CASSVERGREPFLNRGYNEQFF; cdr3_nt: TGTGCCAGCAGCGTAGAGAGAGGGCGGGAGCCCTTTTTGAATCGGGGTTACAATGAGCAGTTCTTC
d_call: .; clone_size: .; j_call: TRBJ2-1; v_call: TRBV5-1; cdr3_aa: CASSLKQGISSYNEQFF; cdr3_nt: TGCGCCAGCAGCTTGAAGCAGGGGATTAGCTCCTACAATGAGCAGTTCTTC
d_call: .; clone_size: .; j_call: TRBJ2-7; v_call: TRBV7-9; cdr3_aa: CASSLAASYEQYF; cdr3_nt: TGTGCCAGCAGCTTAGCAGCTTCCTACGAGCAGTACTTC
d_call: TRBD2; clone_size: once; j_call: TRBJ2-3; v_call: TRBV6-1; cdr3_aa: CATTGLAGTTDTQYF; cdr3_nt: TGTGCCACCACGGGACTAGCGGGAACCACAGATACGCAGTATTTT
d_call: .; clone_size: once; j_call: TRBJ2-7; v_call: TRBV29-1; cdr3_aa: CSVAGAGASYEQYF; cdr3_nt: TGCAGCGTTGCTGGGGCGGGGGCCTCCTACGAGCAGTACTTC
d_call: .; clone_size: .; j_call: TRBJ2-7; v_call: TRBV7-9; cdr3_aa: CASSWAQGGGEQYF; cdr3_nt: TGTGCCAGCAGCTGGGCCCAGGGAGGAGGCGAGCAGTACTTC
d_call: .; clone_size: .; j_call: TRBJ1-2; v_call: TRBV15; cdr3_aa: CATSSDSSNYGYTF; cdr3_nt: TGTGCCACCAGCTCGGACAGCTCTAACTATGGCTACACCTTC